These 3 T cell receptor beta chains originate from one sample sequenced in a study of cytomegalovirus exposure and HLA in healthy donors. The study ran its PCR with 60 Vbeta and 13 Jbeta primers. Profiling relied on immunoSEQ multiplex PCR, and the TCRdb table lists in-frame clones only, not all of them. The specimen's table records 150,000 or so clones. The sample comprised PBMCs. The receptors were sampled from a woman aged 45-60 years in good health and CMV-seronegative.

The chain is built from TRBV28 and TRBJ1-1, with D tentatively TRBD1 (5 bases). Germline CDR1 MDHEN, CDR2 SYDVKM. Trimming stripped 3 bases from V and 1 base from J, with 9 bases between. This CDR3 comprises 14 residues. CDR3 in DNA: TGTGCCAGCAGTTTTCGGGGGGGGAACACTGAAGCTTTCTTT. It translates to CASSFRGGNTEAFF. The full variable domain, rest sourced from reference TRBV28 and TRBJ1-1, is DVKVTQSSRYLVKRTGEKVFLECVQDMDHENMFWYRQDPGLGLRLIYFSYDVKMKEKGDIPEGYSVSREKKERFSLILESASTNQTSMYLCASSFRGGNTEAFFGQGTRLTVV.

The V and J genes are TRBV4-3 and TRBJ1-1; D unresolved. Trimming stripped 0 bases from V and 0 bases from J, with 14 bases between. Germline V gene data show CDR1 as LGHNA and CDR2 as YSLEER. The CDR3 runs to 17 residues. Here the CDR3 DNA reads TGCGCCAGCAGCCAAGACGTTCCCGGACTGATGAACACTGAAGCTTTCTTT. This codes for CASSQDVPGLMNTEAFF.

V is TRBV28 and J is TRBJ1-2; D remains unclear. V lost 8 bases and J 2 bases, leaving 18 bases between the germline ends. The CDR3 is 15 residues long. The V gene's germline CDR1 is MDHEN and CDR2 SYDVKM. CDR3 bases: TGTGCCAGCTCTGACCAGACAAGAACAAACTATGGCTACACCTTC. The encoded protein is CASSDQTRTNYGYTF.